The clone carrying this TCR beta chain has a single count. The target antigen is unknown. This entry is derived from a study of CD8+CD57+ T cells in acquired aplastic anemia. For the study at large: CD4+ and CD8+ cells, once sorted, gave DNA averaging around 3.2 ug.

Findings and caveats of the study: A set of some 28 CD8+ CDR3 sequences was shared between patients and controls, and these sequences appeared highly expressed in patients.

Germline values: CDR1 LNHNV, CDR2 YYDKDF (reference sequence). CDR3 length equals 13 residues. Unmatched junction bases numbered 8, after V lost 8 bases and J lost 5 bases. The TCR beta profiling, which covered VDJ combination and CDR3 sequence, was carried out using genomic DNA as the template. TCRdb used MiXCR to reprocess the reads, holding one entry per CDR3 protein. The sample has around 130,000 distinct CDR3 sequences; 40% to 60% are singletons. Source material: sorted CD4+, CD8+, or CD8+CD57+ T cells (not recorded which) from PBMCs. This receptor was taken from a human donor in good health, serving as a control. V usage is TRBV15 and J usage is TRBJ2-5, with 7 bases lining up with TRBD2. The CDR3 DNA sequence: TGTGCCACCCCGGGGGGACCGCTTGAGACCCAGTACTTC. Translated, it gives CATPGGPLETQYF.